A single sample gave rise to the 13 T cell receptor beta chains below, sequenced in a study of blood T cell repertoires in COVID-19. Profiling relied on immunoSEQ multiplex PCR, and the TCRdb table lists in-frame clones only, not all of them. The table includes 60,000 to 90,000 clones, 84% detected once. The sequenced sample was peripheral blood. These TCRs come from a man aged 45-60 years with acute or convalescent COVID-19.

This clone was seen only once. The chain recombines TRBV4-3 with TRBJ1-1, with D tentatively TRBD1 (6 bases). CDR3 length: 13 residues. The germline V gene encodes CDR1 LGHNA and CDR2 YSLEER. Trimming cost V 2 bases and J 10 bases, with 14 bases left between them. CDR3 DNA sequence: TGCGCCAGCAGCCAACTGGGAACAGGGCTAGCTTTCTTT. It yields the protein CASSQLGTGLAFF.

This clone was detected once. This chain links TRBV12-3 or TRBV12-4 with TRBJ2-5; TRBD2 aligns across 8 bases. The CDR3 contains 12 residues. V was pared by 6 bases and J by 5 bases, with 2 bases of the junction left unmatched. The CDR3 region is CASRGLGETQYF. CDR3 sequence (DNA): TGTGCCAGCAGGGGACTAGGGGAGACCCAGTACTTC.

This clone was seen more than once but under ten times. This chain joins TRBV4-3 and TRBJ1-5; the D is unclear. V was clipped by 0 bases and J by 8 bases, with 8 bases between them. CDR3 length: 13 amino acids. Germline-derived CDR1 and CDR2 are LGHNA and YSLEER. CDR3 DNA sequence: TGCGCCAGCAGCCAAGAATGGCGGGAGCCCCAGCATTTT. Encoded protein: CASSQEWREPQHF.

This clone appeared a single time. The rearrangement links TRBV3-1 (or the pseudogene TRBV3-2) to TRBJ2-1, with 14 bases fitting TRBD2. This CDR3 is 16 amino acids long. Trimming cost V 4 bases and J 4 bases; bases outside gene matches: 3. Germline V CDR1 and CDR2: LGHDT, YNNKEL (reference sequence). In DNA, the CDR3 is TGTGCCAGCAGCCGACGACTAGCGGGAGGGTACAATGAGCAGTTCTTC. This sequence encodes CASSRRLAGGYNEQFF.

The DNA for the CDR3 is TGTGCCAGCAGCACGGACAGGGGCGAATTCCAGTTCTTC. Its translation is CASSTDRGEFQFF. This chain links TRBV27 with TRBJ2-1, with 9 bases that match TRBD1. This CDR3 contains 13 residues. CDR1 is MNHEY and CDR2 is SMNVEV in the germline V gene (reference sequence). The trim removed 6 bases at V and 13 bases at J, leaving 10 bases unmatched.

V is TRBV6-4 and J is TRBJ2-7; 9 bases align to TRBD1. Trimming removed 4 bases from V and 3 bases from J; junction bases left unmatched: 4. This CDR3 region has 14 residues. Per germline, CDR1 MRHNA and CDR2 SNTAGT. The CDR3, as DNA: TGTGCCAGCAGTGTGGAGACAGGGGGCTACGAGCAGTACTTC. Protein product: CASSVETGGYEQYF.

The V call is TRBV5-1, the J call TRBJ1-3, with D unclear. Trimming stripped 4 bases from V and 0 bases from J, with 14 bases between. CDR3 length: 16 residues. CDR1 and CDR2 (germline): SGHRS, YFSETQ. The CDR3 sequence: CASSPYRSVSGNTIYF. The CDR3 DNA reads as TGCGCCAGCAGCCCCTACCGAAGCGTCTCTGGAAACACCATATATTTT.

The CDR3 here is CASSGPDRGGGPQHF. In nucleotides, the CDR3 is TGTGCCAGCAGTGGGCCAGACAGGGGTGGTGGGCCCCAGCATTTT. This chain joins TRBV2 and TRBJ1-5, with TRBD1 matching over 8 bases. The CDR3 extends over 15 amino acids. Germline V CDR1 and CDR2: SNHLY, FYNNEI. V was pared by 4 bases and J by 9 bases, with 11 bases of the junction left unmatched.

The rearrangement joins TRBV6-5 to TRBJ1-4; D gene uncertain. The germline CDR1 and CDR2 sequences are MNHEY and SVGAGI. The ends were cut back, 2 bases at V and 10 bases at J, with 17 bases in the middle. This CDR3 spans 15 amino acids. This chain's CDR3 is CASSYLPLGGGKLFF. The CDR3 coding sequence is TGTGCCAGCAGTTACCTCCCTCTTGGCGGCGGAAAACTGTTTTTT.

This chain uses TRBV5-8 with TRBJ2-1; 10 nucleotides align to TRBD2. The CDR3 contains 15 residues. V gave up 0 bases and J gave up 8 bases; unmatched junction bases: 5. The germline CDR1 and CDR2 sequences are SGHTS and YDEGEE. The CDR3 region is CASSLGSGGADEQFF. CDR3 DNA: TGTGCCAGCAGCTTGGGAAGCGGGGGGGCCGATGAGCAGTTCTTC.

The V call is TRBV7-2, the J call TRBJ2-7; TRBD2 aligns across 8 bases. The CDR3 has 16 amino acids. Looked up from germline, CDR1 is SGHTA and CDR2 is FQGNSA. The trim removed 0 bases at V and 2 bases at J, leaving 6 bases unmatched. CDR3 residues: CASSLASTSGAYEQYF. CDR3 DNA: TGTGCCAGCAGCTTAGCTAGCACTAGCGGAGCCTACGAGCAGTACTTC.

The chain couples TRBV3-1 (or the pseudogene TRBV3-2) to TRBJ2-5; TRBD2 aligns across 15 bases. CDR1 is LGHDT and CDR2 is YNNKEL in the germline V gene (reference sequence). Trimming at V came to 3 bases and at J to 2 bases, leaving 1 base not matched to a gene. This CDR3 spans 16 amino acids. The CDR3 reads CASSHGLAGGQETQYF. The CDR3 DNA reads TGTGCCAGCAGCCATGGACTAGCGGGGGGGCAAGAGACCCAGTACTTC.

This clone was seen once. This chain links TRBV9 with TRBJ2-1; weak D call: TRBD2 (5 bases). With 0 bases removed from V and 8 bases from J, the gap between germline ends came to 15 bases. The CDR3 runs to 15 residues. Per the germline V gene, CDR1 is SGDLS and CDR2 is YYNGEE. The CDR3 is CASSVVTTGVDEQFF. CDR3 in DNA: TGTGCCAGCAGCGTAGTGACGACCGGGGTGGATGAGCAGTTCTTC.